Listed below are T cell receptor beta chains from one sample, sequenced in a study of T-cell reconstitution after alpha-beta-depleted transplantation in children. Using its own MiXCR run on the PCR reads, TCRdb lists one record per CDR3 protein. The data hold some 840,000 distinct CDR3 sequences, with under 20% observed a single time. The source material was PBMCs, mostly from graft donor cells, sampled 360 days after TCRalphabeta/CD19-depleted stem cell transplant. The origin of the receptors is a male patient under 18 who had a stem cell transplant for acute lymphoblastic leukemia, so the T cells may come from the graft donor. CDR3s include the opening cysteine and the closing phenylalanine or tryptophan. D genes are given only for firm matches. Clone sizes are given selectively: once, few, many, or a class where the clone is expanded.

size | J | V | D | CDR3 | DNA
few | TRBJ2-1 | TRBV5-5 | NA | CASSGLGNSYNEQFF | TGTGCCAGCAGCGGCCTGGGGAACTCCTACAATGAGCAGTTCTTC
few | TRBJ2-7 | TRBV29-1 | NA | CSVDLGRYEQYF | TGCAGCGTTGATCTGGGGAGGTACGAGCAGTACTTC
NA | TRBJ1-1 | TRBV29-1 | NA | CSVARPGLGTEAFF | TGCAGCGTTGCCCGACCGGGGTTGGGCACTGAAGCTTTCTTT
NA | TRBJ2-2 | TRBV7-9 | NA | CASSLDGVGPITGELFF | TGTGCCAGCAGCTTAGATGGGGTTGGGCCGATCACCGGGGAGCTGTTTTTT
few | TRBJ2-7 | TRBV10-3 | TRBD1 | CAISDMGDRAHEQYF | TGTGCCATCAGTGATATGGGGGACAGGGCCCACGAGCAGTACTTC
few | TRBJ2-3 | TRBV13 | NA | CASSSRSFVTDTQYF | TGTGCCAGCAGCTCCAGGAGTTTCGTCACAGATACGCAGTATTTT
many | TRBJ2-7 | TRBV4-2 | NA | CASSHPGTYEQYF | TGTGCCAGCAGCCATCCCGGAACCTACGAGCAGTACTTC
NA | TRBJ2-1 | TRBV5-1 | NA | CASSLEPLFSYNEQFF | TGCGCCAGCAGCTTGGAGCCGCTATTCTCCTACAATGAGCAGTTCTTC
NA | TRBJ2-2 | TRBV9 | NA | CASSPQSFDTGELFF | TGTGCCAGCAGTCCACAAAGTTTTGACACCGGGGAGCTGTTTTTT
NA | TRBJ2-3 | TRBV30 | NA | CAWSVSGAADTQYF | TGTGCCTGGAGTGTAAGTGGGGCAGCAGATACGCAGTATTTT
few | TRBJ2-2 | TRBV29-1 | NA | CSVATGSANTGELFF | TGCAGCGTTGCGACAGGCAGCGCGAACACCGGGGAGCTGTTTTTT
few | TRBJ2-5 | TRBV29-1 | NA | CSAPRPNGETQYF | TGCAGCGCCCCAAGGCCTAATGGGGAGACCCAGTACTTC
few | TRBJ2-2 | TRBV20-1 | NA | CSGREGGGLGNTGELFF | TGCAGTGGCAGAGAGGGAGGGGGACTCGGGAACACCGGGGAGCTGTTTTTT
few | TRBJ2-1 | TRBV20-1 | TRBD2 | CSARDKASGSLSYNEQFF | TGCAGTGCTAGAGATAAGGCTAGCGGGAGTCTTAGCTACAATGAGCAGTTCTTC
few | TRBJ2-5 | TRBV20-1 | NA | CSASRAETQYF | TGCAGTGCTAGCAGGGCTGAGACCCAGTACTTC
NA | TRBJ2-7 | TRBV18 | TRBD2 | CASSPLRALAGVGEQYF | TGTGCCAGCTCACCTTTAAGGGCCCTAGCGGGAGTGGGAGAGCAGTACTTC
NA | TRBJ2-5 | TRBV9 | NA | CASSVRGAGQETQYF | TGTGCCAGCAGCGTTAGAGGGGCAGGGCAAGAGACCCAGTACTTC
NA | TRBJ2-2 | TRBV12-3/TRBV12-4 | NA | CASSLPEASTGELFF | TGTGCCAGCAGTTTACCGGAAGCGTCTACCGGGGAGCTGTTTTTT
NA | TRBJ2-6 | TRBV15 | NA | CATSRDESSGANVLTF | TGTGCCACCAGCAGAGATGAGAGTTCTGGGGCCAACGTCCTGACTTTC
NA | TRBJ2-1 | TRBV24-1 | TRBD2 | CATSDVGTSGYNEQFF | TGTGCCACCAGTGATGTCGGGACTAGCGGTTACAATGAGCAGTTCTTC
NA | TRBJ2-7 | TRBV29-1 | TRBD2 | CSVSNDGTSGRSVNEQYF | TGCAGCGTGAGCAACGACGGGACTAGCGGGAGGAGTGTAAACGAGCAGTACTTC
NA | TRBJ2-7 | TRBV4-1 | NA | CASGRTGLSYEQYF | TGCGCCAGCGGTCGAACAGGGTTATCCTACGAGCAGTACTTC
many | TRBJ1-2 | TRBV7-9 | NA | CASSLAEVTNYGYTF | TGTGCCAGCAGCTTAGCAGAAGTCACAAACTATGGCTACACCTTC
many | TRBJ2-2 | TRBV7-3 | NA | CASSYAGELFF | TGTGCCAGCAGCTATGCCGGGGAGCTGTTTTTT
NA | TRBJ1-5 | TRBV6-1 | NA | CASSGGSWSWPQHF | TGTGCCAGCAGTGGGGGCTCCTGGTCTTGGCCCCAGCATTTT
few | TRBJ1-5 | TRBV15 | NA | CATSAVVNQPQHF | TGTGCCACCAGCGCGGTCGTAAATCAGCCCCAGCATTTT
once | TRBJ2-5 | TRBV7-2 | NA | CASSRSPELETQYF | TGTGCCAGCAGTCGCAGTCCAGAGCTGGAGACCCAGTACTTC
NA | TRBJ2-1 | TRBV5-6 | NA | CASSSRDINEQFF | TGTGCCAGCAGCTCCCGGGACATCAATGAGCAGTTCTTC
NA | TRBJ2-3 | TRBV5-1 | TRBD2 | CASSLAAGGITDTQYF | TGCGCCAGCAGCTTGGCAGCGGGAGGGATCACAGATACGCAGTATTTT
NA | TRBJ2-7 | TRBV28 | NA | CASSPVTKYEQYF | TGTGCCAGCAGTCCGGTTACAAAGTACGAGCAGTACTTC
NA | TRBJ1-1 | TRBV29-1 | NA | CSVYIRTWNTEAFF | TGCAGCGTCTATATCCGGACTTGGAACACTGAAGCTTTCTTT
NA | TRBJ1-1 | TRBV29-1 | NA | CSVGGPWGLGTEAFF | TGCAGCGTTGGGGGGCCTTGGGGCCTCGGGACTGAAGCTTTCTTT
NA | TRBJ2-5 | TRBV5-1 | NA | CASSLGTAWDQETQYF | TGCGCCAGCAGCTTGGGGACAGCATGGGACCAAGAGACCCAGTACTTC
NA | TRBJ2-7 | TRBV9 | TRBD2 | CASSGRTSGSYEQYF | TGTGCCAGCAGCGGACGGACTAGCGGGAGTTACGAGCAGTACTTC
few | TRBJ1-1 | TRBV28 | TRBD1 | CASQGDLNTEAFF | TGTGCCAGCCAGGGGGATCTGAACACTGAAGCTTTCTTT
few | TRBJ2-2 | TRBV20-1 | NA | CSILSSGTGELFF | TGCAGTATCCTCAGTTCCGGAACCGGGGAGCTGTTTTTT
NA | TRBJ2-7 | TRBV7-8 | TRBD1 | CASSLSQTPTGDPYEQYF | TGTGCCAGCAGCTTATCCCAAACCCCGACAGGGGATCCCTACGAGCAGTACTTC
NA | TRBJ2-7 | TRBV7-9 | TRBD1 | CASSLAGDSSYSYEQYF | TGTGCCAGCAGCTTAGCGGGGGACAGCTCATACTCCTACGAGCAGTACTTC
few | TRBJ1-5 | TRBV20-1 | TRBD1 | CSALGGRGYQPQHF | TGCAGTGCTTTAGGGGGCAGAGGATACCAGCCCCAGCATTTT
NA | TRBJ2-2 | TRBV12-3/TRBV12-4 | NA | CASSLFGGLYTGELFF | TGTGCCAGCAGTCTTTTTGGAGGACTATACACCGGGGAGCTGTTTTTT
few | TRBJ2-3 | TRBV6-1 | NA | CAKGGGDGDTQYF | TGTGCCAAAGGTGGGGGAGACGGGGATACGCAGTATTTT
NA | TRBJ1-5 | TRBV5-1 | TRBD1 | CASSWDRDQPQHF | TGCGCCAGCAGCTGGGACAGGGATCAGCCCCAGCATTTT
NA | TRBJ2-5 | TRBV12-5 | NA | CASGPQGTQYF | TGTGCTAGCGGTCCTCAGGGGACCCAGTACTTC
few | TRBJ2-2 | TRBV4-1 | NA | CASSQAAGELFF | TGCGCCAGCAGCCAGGCGGCCGGGGAGCTGTTTTTT
few | TRBJ1-2 | TRBV18 | TRBD1 | CASSPWDRGGYTF | TGTGCCAGCTCACCCTGGGACAGGGGTGGCTACACCTTC
many | TRBJ1-1 | TRBV12-3/TRBV12-4 | NA | CASSLYGEGTEAFF | TGTGCCAGCAGTTTATATGGGGAAGGCACTGAAGCTTTCTTT
few | TRBJ2-2 | TRBV4-1 | TRBD2 | CASSQPTSGRRTGELFF | TGCGCCAGCAGCCAACCCACTAGCGGGAGGAGGACCGGGGAGCTGTTTTTT
many | TRBJ2-3 | TRBV9 | NA | CASSVGDGANTQYF | TGTGCCAGCAGCGTGGGGGATGGTGCAAATACGCAGTATTTT
NA | TRBJ1-1 | TRBV2 | NA | CASNPGRNTEAFF | TGTGCCAGCAATCCGGGGAGGAACACTGAAGCTTTCTTT
NA | TRBJ1-2 | TRBV20-1 | TRBD1 | CSARSGGWNYGYTF | TGCAGTGCTAGGTCAGGGGGCTGGAACTATGGCTACACCTTC
NA | TRBJ2-1 | TRBV7-7 | NA | CASSPKAGWANEQFF | TGTGCCAGCAGTCCTAAGGCGGGTTGGGCCAATGAGCAGTTCTTC
few | TRBJ1-3 | TRBV9 | NA | CASSGGTGNTIYF | TGTGCCAGCAGCGGAGGGACTGGAAACACCATATATTTT